Detailed here is one T cell receptor (beta chain). The sample is drawn from a study of blood T cell repertoires in COVID-19. Study-level information: COVID-19 samples, acute and convalescent, were from the United States, Italy and Spain. Sample material is recorded as cDNA or gDNA derived from T cells, B-cell-depleted T cells, or PBMCs.

Per the germline V gene, CDR1 is PRHDT and CDR2 is FYEKMQ (reference sequence). V lost 4 bases and J lost 3; bases outside the gene matches: 15. This CDR3 contains 17 residues. In the authors' workflow: From reference gene primer amplification, estimates of nucleated cell counts were derived. Clones were sequenced by immunoSEQ multiplex PCR, and TCRdb holds only the in-frame ones, with some missing. V, J and clone size are taken as reported in that table, and D and trimming were inferred from the DNA itself. The sample lists approximately 60,000 clones; 79% were seen once. The receptor was isolated from a man aged 60-69 years with acute or convalescent COVID-19. Specimen: peripheral blood. The chain couples TRBV13 to TRBJ2-7; 7 bases align to TRBD2. For the CDR3, the DNA is TGTGCCAGCAGCTCTAGGGCCGGGGCGGGGGTTAACTACGAGCAGTACTTC. Protein: CASSSRAGAGVNYEQYF.